This T cell receptor beta chain is drawn from a study of human T cells and chemical hapten exposure. Across the whole study: TCR yield per sample varied, mainly due to pooled library volumes.

This clonotype was observed a handful of times. Its specificity is not known. RNA extraction used unfractionated whole blood as the source of total RNA. Germline V CDR1 and CDR2: MNHEY, SMNVEV (reference sequence). Trimming cost V 4 bases and J 2 bases, with 14 bases left between them. CDR3 size: 15 residues. Findings of the study overall: Sensitization with DPC brought no change to TCRs above 1 in 1000 in frequency.

Individual cDNA molecules (in the library) carried attached unique molecular identifiers. Under the authors' procedure: Individual samples carried between about 20,000 and 700,000 TCRs, with approximately 100,000 as the median. TCRdb re-derived calls from the 5' RACE reads in MiXCR, one entry per CDR3 protein. V and J calls and clone size were set by TCRdb, not the authors. The data show around 80,000 distinct CDR3 sequences, with about a sixth seen just once and over 6.5% held by the top ten. This chain links TRBV27 with TRBJ2-5; D possibly corresponds to TRBD1 (6 bases). This receptor was obtained from a female donor in good health. CDR3 amino acids: CASSYSLQGQETQYF. In DNA, the CDR3 is TGTGCCAGCAGTTACTCCCTTCAGGGGCAAGAGACCCAGTACTTC.